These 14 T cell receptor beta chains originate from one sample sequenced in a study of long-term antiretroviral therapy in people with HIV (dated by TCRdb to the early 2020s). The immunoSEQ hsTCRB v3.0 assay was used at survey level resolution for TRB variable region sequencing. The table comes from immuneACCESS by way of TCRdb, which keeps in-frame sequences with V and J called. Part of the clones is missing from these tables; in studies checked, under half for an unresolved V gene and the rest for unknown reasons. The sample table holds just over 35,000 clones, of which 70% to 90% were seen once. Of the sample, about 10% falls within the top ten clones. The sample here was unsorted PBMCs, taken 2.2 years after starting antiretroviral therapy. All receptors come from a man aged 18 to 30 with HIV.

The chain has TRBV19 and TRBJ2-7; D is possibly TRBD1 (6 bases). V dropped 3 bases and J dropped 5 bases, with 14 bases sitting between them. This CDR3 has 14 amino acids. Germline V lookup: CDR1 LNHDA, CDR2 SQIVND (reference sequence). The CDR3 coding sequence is TGTGCCAGTAGTATCGGCTCAGGGGAGCACGAGCAGTACTTC. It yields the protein CASSIGSGEHEQYF.

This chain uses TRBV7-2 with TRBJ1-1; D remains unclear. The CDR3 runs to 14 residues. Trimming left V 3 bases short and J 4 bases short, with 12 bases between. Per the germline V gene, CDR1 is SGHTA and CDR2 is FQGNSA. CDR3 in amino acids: CASSFGSWGTEAFF. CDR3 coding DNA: TGTGCCAGCAGCTTCGGTTCCTGGGGCACTGAAGCTTTCTTT.

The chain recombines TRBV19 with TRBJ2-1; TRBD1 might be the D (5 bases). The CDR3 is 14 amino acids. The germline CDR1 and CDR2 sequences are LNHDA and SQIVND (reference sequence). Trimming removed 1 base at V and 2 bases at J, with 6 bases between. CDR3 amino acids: CASSIGQPYNEQFF. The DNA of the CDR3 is TGTGCCAGTAGTATAGGACAGCCCTACAATGAGCAGTTCTTC.

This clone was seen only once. CDR3: CASSMPDFGGNTIYF. CDR3 sequence (DNA): TGTGCCAGCAGTATGCCCGACTTTGGTGGAAACACCATATATTTT. The chain recombines TRBV6-1 with TRBJ1-3; unclear D gene. Germline CDR1 reads MNHNS; CDR2 reads SASEGT. V was clipped by 5 bases and J by 3 bases, with 14 bases between them. The CDR3 contains 15 residues.

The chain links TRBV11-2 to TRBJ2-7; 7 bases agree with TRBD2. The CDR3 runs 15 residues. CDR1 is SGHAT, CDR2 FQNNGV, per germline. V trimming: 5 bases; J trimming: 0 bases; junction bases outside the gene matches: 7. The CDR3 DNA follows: TGTGCCAGCAGCCTGGGCGGCGGGAGCTCCTACGAGCAGTACTTC. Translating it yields CASSLGGGSSYEQYF.

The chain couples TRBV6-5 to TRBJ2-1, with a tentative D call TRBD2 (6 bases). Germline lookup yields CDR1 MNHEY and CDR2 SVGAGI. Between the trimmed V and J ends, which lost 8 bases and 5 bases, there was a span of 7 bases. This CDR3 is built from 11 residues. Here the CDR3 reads CASRGNNEQFF. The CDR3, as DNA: TGTGCCAGCCGGGGGAACAATGAGCAGTTCTTC.

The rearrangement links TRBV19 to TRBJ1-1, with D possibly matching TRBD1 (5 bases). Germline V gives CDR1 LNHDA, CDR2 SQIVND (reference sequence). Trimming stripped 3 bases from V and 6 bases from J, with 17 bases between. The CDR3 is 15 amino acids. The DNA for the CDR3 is TGTGCCAGTAGTATCCTCGGGACTCAAGCTGCTGAAGCTTTCTTT. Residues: CASSILGTQAAEAFF.

CDR3 nucleotide sequence: TGTGCCAGCAGCTTATACAAGGAAAAGGATTCACCCCTCCACTTT. It encodes CASSLYKEKDSPLHF. This chain uses TRBV13 with TRBJ1-6; no firm D call. The CDR3 covers 15 residues. Between the trimmed V and J ends, which lost 2 bases and 8 bases, there was a span of 13 bases. The germline V gene encodes CDR1 PRHDT and CDR2 FYEKMQ (reference sequence).

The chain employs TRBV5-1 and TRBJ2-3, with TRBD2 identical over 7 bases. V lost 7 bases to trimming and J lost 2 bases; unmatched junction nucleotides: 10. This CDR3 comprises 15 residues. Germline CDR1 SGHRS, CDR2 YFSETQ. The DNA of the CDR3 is TGCGCCAGCGGGAGGGATGGACTTAACACAGATACGCAGTATTTT. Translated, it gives CASGRDGLNTDTQYF.

CDR3: CASSISAFHTNTGELFF. The CDR3 DNA reads TGTGCCAGTAGTATATCGGCGTTCCACACGAACACCGGGGAGCTGTTTTTT. This chain joins TRBV19 and TRBJ2-2; no clear D. Germline CDR1 and CDR2: LNHDA and SQIVND (reference sequence). The V and J ends lost 2 bases and 0 bases respectively, with 13 bases between them. This CDR3 is 17 amino acids long.

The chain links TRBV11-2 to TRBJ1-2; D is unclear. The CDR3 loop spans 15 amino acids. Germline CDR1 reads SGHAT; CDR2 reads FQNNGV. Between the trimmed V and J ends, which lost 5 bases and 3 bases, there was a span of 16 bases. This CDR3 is CASSASQEVDYGYTF. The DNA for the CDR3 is TGTGCCAGCAGCGCCTCGCAAGAGGTGGACTATGGCTACACCTTC.

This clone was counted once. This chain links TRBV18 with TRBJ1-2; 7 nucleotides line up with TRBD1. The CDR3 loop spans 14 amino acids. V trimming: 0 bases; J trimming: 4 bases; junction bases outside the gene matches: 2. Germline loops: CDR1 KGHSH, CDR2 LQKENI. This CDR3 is CASSPPGQTYGYTF. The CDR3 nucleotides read TGTGCCAGCTCACCACCGGGACAGACCTATGGCTACACCTTC.

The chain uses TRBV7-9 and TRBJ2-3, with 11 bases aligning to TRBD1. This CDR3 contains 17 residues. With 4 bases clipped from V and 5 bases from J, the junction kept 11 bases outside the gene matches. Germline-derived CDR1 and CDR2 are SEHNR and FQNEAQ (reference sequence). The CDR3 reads CASSYLMDRGPEDTQYF. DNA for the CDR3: TGTGCCAGCAGCTACCTTATGGACAGGGGGCCGGAAGATACGCAGTATTTT.

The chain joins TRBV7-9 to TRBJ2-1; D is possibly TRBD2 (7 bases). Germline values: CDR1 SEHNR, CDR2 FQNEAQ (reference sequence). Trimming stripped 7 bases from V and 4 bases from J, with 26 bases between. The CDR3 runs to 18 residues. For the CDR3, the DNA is TGTGCCAGCACCAAGGGGTGGGGGGGGCCGGTTCTATACAATGAGCAGTTCTTC. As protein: CASTKGWGGPVLYNEQFF.